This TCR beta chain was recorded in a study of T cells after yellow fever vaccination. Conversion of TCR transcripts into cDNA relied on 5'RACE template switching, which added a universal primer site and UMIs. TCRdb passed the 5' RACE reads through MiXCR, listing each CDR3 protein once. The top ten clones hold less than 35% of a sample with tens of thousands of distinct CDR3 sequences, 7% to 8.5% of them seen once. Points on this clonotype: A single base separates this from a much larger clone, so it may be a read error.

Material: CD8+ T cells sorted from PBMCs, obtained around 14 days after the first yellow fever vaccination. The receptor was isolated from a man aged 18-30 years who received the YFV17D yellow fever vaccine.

CDR3 DNA: TGTGCCAGCAGCTTTGGACCCTACGAGCAGTACGTC. It is translated as CASSFGPYEQYV. This rearrangement joins TRBV11-1 to TRBJ2-7; D call uncertain. Germline V CDR1 and CDR2: SGHAT, FQDESV (reference sequence). CDR3 length equals 12 residues. The V and J ends lost 3 bases and 2 bases respectively, with 5 bases between them.